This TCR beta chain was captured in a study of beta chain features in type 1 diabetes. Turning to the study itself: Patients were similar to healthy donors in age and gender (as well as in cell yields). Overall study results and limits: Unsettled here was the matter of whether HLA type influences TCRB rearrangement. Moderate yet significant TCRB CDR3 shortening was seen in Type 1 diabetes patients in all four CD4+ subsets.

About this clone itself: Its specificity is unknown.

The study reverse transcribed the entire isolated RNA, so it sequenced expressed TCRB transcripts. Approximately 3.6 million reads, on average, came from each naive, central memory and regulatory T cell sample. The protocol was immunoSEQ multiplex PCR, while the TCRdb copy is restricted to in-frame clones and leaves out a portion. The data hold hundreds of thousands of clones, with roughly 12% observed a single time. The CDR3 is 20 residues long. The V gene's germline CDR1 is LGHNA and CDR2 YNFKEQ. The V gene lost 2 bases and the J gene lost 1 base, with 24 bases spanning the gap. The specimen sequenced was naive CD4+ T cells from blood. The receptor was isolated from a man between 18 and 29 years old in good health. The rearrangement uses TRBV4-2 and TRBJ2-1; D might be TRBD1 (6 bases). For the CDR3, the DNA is TGTGCCAGCAGCCAACCGGACAGAGGCGTGAGAGCTTGGTCCTACAATGAGCAGTTCTTC. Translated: CASSQPDRGVRAWSYNEQFF.